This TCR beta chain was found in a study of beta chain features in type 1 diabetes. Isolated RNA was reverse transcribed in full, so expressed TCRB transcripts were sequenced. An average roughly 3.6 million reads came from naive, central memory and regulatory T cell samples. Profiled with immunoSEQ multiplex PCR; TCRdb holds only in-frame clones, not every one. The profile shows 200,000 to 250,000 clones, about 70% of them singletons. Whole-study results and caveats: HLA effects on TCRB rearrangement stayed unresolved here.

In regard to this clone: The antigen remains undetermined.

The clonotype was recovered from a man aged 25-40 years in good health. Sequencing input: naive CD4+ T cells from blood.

The CDR3: CASSRTSGANTGELFF. CDR3 DNA sequence: TGTGCCAGCAGCCGGACTAGCGGGGCGAACACCGGGGAGCTGTTTTTT. The chain carries TRBV7-2 and TRBJ2-2; 12 nucleotides align to TRBD2. The ends lost 5 bases at V and 0 bases at J; junction bases unmatched: 1. CDR1 is SGHTA, CDR2 FQGNSA, per germline. CDR3 length: 16 amino acids.